The entry below describes one T cell receptor beta chain. The source of the sample is a study of glioma-infiltrating T cells after dendritic cell vaccination. Germline V gene lookup returns CDR1 SEHNR and CDR2 FQNEAQ (reference sequence). Trimming at V came to 3 bases and at J to 4 bases, leaving 10 bases not matched to a gene. CDR3 length: 17 residues. Here immunoSEQ multiplex PCR was the method, and the copy in TCRdb shows in-frame clones only, minus some. The data hold 75,000 to 100,000 clones, with about 80% observed a single time. The sample in question was blood, obtained before dendritic cell vaccination. The gene calls are TRBV7-9 and TRBJ2-5; 11 positions match TRBD1. The sequence derives from a human donor with glioblastoma. In nucleotides, the CDR3 is TGTGCCAGCAGCTTGATCAGGCACGGACAGGGGGCAGAGACCCAGTACTTC. This translates into CASSLIRHGQGAETQYF. Full variable domain (remainder filled in from reference TRBV7-9 and TRBJ2-5): DTGVSQNPRHKITKRGQNVTFRCDPISEHNRLYWYRQTLGQGPEFLTYFQNEAQLEKSRLLSDRFSAERPKGSFSTLEIQRTEQGDSAMYLCASSLIRHGQGAETQYFGPGTRLLVL.